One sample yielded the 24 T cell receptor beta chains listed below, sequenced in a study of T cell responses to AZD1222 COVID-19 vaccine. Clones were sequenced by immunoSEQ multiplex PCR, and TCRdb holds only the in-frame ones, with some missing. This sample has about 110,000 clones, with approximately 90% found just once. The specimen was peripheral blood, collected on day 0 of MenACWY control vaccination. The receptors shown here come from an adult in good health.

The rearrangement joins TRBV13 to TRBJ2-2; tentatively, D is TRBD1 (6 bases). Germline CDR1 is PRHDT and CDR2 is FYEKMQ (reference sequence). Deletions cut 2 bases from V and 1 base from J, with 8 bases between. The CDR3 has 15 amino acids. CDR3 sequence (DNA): TGTGCCAGCAGCTTACCGGACAGGAACACCGGGGAGCTGTTTTTT. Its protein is CASSLPDRNTGELFF.

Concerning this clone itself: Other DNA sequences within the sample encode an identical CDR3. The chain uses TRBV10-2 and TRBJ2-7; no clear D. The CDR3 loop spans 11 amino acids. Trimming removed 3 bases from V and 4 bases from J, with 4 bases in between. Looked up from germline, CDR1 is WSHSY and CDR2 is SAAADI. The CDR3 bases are TGCGCCAGCAGTGAAGTATACGAGCAGTACTTC. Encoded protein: CASSEVYEQYF.

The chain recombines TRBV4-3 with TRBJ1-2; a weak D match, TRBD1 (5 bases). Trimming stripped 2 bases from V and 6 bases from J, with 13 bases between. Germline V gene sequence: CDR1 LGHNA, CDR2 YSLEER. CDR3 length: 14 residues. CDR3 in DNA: TGCGCCAGCAGCCAATCGACAGCGCGTGATGGCTACACCTTC. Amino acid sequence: CASSQSTARDGYTF.

The CDR3 reads CASGNRDLYGYTF. CDR3 nucleotides: TGCGCCAGCGGCAACAGGGACCTCTATGGCTACACCTTC. The chain recombines TRBV5-1 with TRBJ1-2; D might be TRBD1 (6 bases). Germline V gene data show CDR1 as SGHRS and CDR2 as YFSETQ. V dropped 7 bases and J dropped 4 bases, with 14 bases sitting between them. CDR3 length: 13 amino acids.

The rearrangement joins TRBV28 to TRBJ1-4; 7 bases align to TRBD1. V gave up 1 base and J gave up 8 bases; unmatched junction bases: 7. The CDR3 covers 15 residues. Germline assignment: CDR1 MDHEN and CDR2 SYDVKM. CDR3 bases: TGTGCCAGCAGTTTATATACAGGGGCTCGGGAAAAACTGTTTTTT. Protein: CASSLYTGAREKLFF.

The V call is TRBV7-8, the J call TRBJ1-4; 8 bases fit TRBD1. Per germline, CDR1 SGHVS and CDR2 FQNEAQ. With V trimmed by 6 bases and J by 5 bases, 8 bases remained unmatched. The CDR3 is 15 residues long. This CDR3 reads CASRLDRGRNEKLFF. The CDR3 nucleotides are TGTGCCAGCAGACTAGACAGGGGAAGGAATGAAAAACTGTTTTTT.

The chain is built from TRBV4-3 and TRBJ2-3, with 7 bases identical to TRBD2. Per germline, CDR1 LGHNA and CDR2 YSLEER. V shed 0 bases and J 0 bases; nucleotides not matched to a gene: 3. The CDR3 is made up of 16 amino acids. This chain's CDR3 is CASSQDSGTSTDTQYF. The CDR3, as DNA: TGCGCCAGCAGCCAAGACAGCGGGACTAGCACAGATACGCAGTATTTT.

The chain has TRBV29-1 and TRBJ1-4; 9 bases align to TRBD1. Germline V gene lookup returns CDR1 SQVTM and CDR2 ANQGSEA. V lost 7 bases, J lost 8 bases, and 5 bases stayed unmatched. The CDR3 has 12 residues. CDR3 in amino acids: CSAWTGEEKLFF. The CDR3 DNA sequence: TGCAGCGCCTGGACAGGGGAGGAAAAACTGTTTTTT.

CDR3 DNA: TGTGCCAGCAGCGGACAGGACATTGATATGAACTATGGCTACACCTTC. Its protein product is CASSGQDIDMNYGYTF. The genes are TRBV7-9 and TRBJ1-2; the match to TRBD1 covers 7 bases. Germline V gene sequence: CDR1 SEHNR, CDR2 FQNEAQ (reference sequence). V lost 5 bases and J lost 2; bases outside the gene matches: 11. CDR3 length equals 16 residues.

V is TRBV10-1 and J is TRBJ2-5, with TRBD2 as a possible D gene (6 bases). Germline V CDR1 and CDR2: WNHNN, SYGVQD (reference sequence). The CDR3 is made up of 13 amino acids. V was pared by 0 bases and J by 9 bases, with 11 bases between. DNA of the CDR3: TGCGCCAGCAGTGAGTCGAGGGACTGGGCCCAGTACTTC. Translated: CASSESRDWAQYF.

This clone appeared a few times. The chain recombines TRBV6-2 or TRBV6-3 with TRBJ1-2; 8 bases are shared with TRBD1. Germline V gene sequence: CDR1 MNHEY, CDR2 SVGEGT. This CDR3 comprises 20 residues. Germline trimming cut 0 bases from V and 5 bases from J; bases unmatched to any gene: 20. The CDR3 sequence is CASSYSNDGTGHYGDYGYTF. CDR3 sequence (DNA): TGTGCCAGCAGTTACTCGAATGACGGGACAGGACATTACGGGGATTATGGCTACACCTTC.

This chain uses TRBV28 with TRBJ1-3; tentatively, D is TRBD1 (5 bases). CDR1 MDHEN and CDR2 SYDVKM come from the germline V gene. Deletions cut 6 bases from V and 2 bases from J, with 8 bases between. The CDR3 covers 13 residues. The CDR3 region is CASRWGAGNTIYF. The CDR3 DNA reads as TGTGCCAGCAGATGGGGGGCTGGAAACACCATATATTTT. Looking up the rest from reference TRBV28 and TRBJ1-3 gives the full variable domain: DVKVTQSSRYLVKRTGEKVFLECVQDMDHENMFWYRQDPGLGLRLIYFSYDVKMKEKGDIPEGYSVSREKKERFSLILESASTNQTSMYLCASRWGAGNTIYFGEGSWLTVV.

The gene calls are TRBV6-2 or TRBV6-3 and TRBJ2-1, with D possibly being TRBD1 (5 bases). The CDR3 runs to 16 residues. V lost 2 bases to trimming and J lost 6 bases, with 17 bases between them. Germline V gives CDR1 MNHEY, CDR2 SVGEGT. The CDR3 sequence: CASSYPQGSPLNEQFF. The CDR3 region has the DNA TGTGCCAGCAGTTACCCTCAGGGATCCCCGCTCAATGAGCAGTTCTTC.

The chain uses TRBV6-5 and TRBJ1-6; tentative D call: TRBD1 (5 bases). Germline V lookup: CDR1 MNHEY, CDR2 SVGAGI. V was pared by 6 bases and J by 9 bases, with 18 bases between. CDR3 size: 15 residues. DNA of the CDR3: TGTGCCAGCAGCTCGGGGGGAGGACGGGGTTCACCCCTCCACTTT. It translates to CASSSGGGRGSPLHF.

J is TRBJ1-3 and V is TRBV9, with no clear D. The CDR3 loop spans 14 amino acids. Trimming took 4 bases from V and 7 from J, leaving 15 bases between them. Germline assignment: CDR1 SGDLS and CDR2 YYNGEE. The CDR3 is CASSPQIGGNTIYF. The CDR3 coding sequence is TGTGCCAGCAGCCCCCAAATCGGAGGCAACACCATATATTTT.

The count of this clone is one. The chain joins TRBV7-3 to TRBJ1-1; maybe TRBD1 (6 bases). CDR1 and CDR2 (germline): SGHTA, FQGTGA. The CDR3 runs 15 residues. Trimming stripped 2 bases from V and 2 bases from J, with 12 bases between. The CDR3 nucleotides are TGTGCCAGCAGCTTAGAGGGGGGGCGTAACACTGAAGCTTTCTTT. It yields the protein CASSLEGGRNTEAFF.

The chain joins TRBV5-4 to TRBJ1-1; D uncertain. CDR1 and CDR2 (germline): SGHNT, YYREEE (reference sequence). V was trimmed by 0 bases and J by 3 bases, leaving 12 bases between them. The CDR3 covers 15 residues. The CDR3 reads CASSLVPRRHTEAFF. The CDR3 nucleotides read TGTGCCAGCAGCTTGGTCCCTCGGCGGCACACTGAAGCTTTCTTT. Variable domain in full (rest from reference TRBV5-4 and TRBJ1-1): ETGVTQSPTHLIKTRGQQVTLRCSSQSGHNTVSWYQQALGQGPQFIFQYYREEENGRGNFPPRFSGLQFPNYSSELNVNALELDDSALYLCASSLVPRRHTEAFFGQGTRLTVV.

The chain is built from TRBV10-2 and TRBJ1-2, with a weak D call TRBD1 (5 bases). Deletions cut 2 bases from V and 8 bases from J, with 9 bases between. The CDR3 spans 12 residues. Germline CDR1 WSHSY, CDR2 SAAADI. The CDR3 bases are TGCGCCAGCAGTGAGAACGGGGACGGCTACACCTTC. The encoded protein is CASSENGDGYTF.

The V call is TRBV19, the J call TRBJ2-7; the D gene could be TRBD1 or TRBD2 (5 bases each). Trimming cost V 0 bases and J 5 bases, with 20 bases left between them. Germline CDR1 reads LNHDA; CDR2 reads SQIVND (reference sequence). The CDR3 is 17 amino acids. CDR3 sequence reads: CASSIDLLRGTLDEQYF. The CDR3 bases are TGTGCCAGTAGTATAGATCTATTGAGGGGAACTCTCGACGAGCAGTACTTC.

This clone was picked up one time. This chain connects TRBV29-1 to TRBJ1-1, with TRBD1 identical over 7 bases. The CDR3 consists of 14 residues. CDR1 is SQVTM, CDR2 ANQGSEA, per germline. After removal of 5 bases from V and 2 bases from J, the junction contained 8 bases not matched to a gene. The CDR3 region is CSVQGGGTNTEAFF. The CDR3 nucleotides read TGCAGCGTTCAGGGGGGTGGGACAAACACTGAAGCTTTCTTT.

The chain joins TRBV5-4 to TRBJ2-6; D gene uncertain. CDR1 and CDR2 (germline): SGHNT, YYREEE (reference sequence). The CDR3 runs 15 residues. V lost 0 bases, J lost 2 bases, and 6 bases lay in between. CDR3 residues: CASSLEVPGANVLTF. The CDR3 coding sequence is TGTGCCAGCAGCTTGGAGGTCCCTGGGGCCAACGTCCTGACTTTC. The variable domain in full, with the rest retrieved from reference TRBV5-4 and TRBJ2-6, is ETGVTQSPTHLIKTRGQQVTLRCSSQSGHNTVSWYQQALGQGPQFIFQYYREEENGRGNFPPRFSGLQFPNYSSELNVNALELDDSALYLCASSLEVPGANVLTFGAGSRLTVL.

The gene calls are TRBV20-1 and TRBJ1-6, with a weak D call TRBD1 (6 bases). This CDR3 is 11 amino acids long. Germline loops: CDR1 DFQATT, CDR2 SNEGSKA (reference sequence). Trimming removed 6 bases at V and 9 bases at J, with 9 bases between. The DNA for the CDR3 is TGCAGTGCAAAGACAGGTTCACCCCTCCACTTT. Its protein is CSAKTGSPLHF.

DNA of the CDR3: TGCAGCGTTGAACTAAGGTGGACCCAGTACTTC. Its protein is CSVELRWTQYF. The V gene is TRBV29-1, the J gene TRBJ2-5; no clear D gene. Germline assignment: CDR1 SQVTM and CDR2 ANQGSEA. The ends were cut back, 2 bases at V and 7 bases at J, with 8 bases in the middle. This CDR3 region has 11 residues. The full variable domain, with the rest looked up from reference TRBV29-1 and TRBJ2-5, is SAVISQKPSRDICQRGTSLTIQCQVDSQVTMMFWYRQQPGQSLTLIATANQGSEATYESGFVIDKFPISRPNLTFSTLTVSNMSPEDSSIYLCSVELRWTQYFGPGTRLLVL.

CDR3 DNA: TGTGCCAGCAGCTCCGGGGGACAAGACTCTGGAAACACCATATATTTT. Translated, it gives CASSSGGQDSGNTIYF. The chain combines TRBV5-4 with TRBJ1-3; weak D call: TRBD1 (6 bases). The CDR3 spans 16 residues. Germline V gene lookup returns CDR1 SGHNT and CDR2 YYREEE (reference sequence). The germline V and J ends were trimmed by 3 bases and 0 bases, with 13 bases remaining between them.